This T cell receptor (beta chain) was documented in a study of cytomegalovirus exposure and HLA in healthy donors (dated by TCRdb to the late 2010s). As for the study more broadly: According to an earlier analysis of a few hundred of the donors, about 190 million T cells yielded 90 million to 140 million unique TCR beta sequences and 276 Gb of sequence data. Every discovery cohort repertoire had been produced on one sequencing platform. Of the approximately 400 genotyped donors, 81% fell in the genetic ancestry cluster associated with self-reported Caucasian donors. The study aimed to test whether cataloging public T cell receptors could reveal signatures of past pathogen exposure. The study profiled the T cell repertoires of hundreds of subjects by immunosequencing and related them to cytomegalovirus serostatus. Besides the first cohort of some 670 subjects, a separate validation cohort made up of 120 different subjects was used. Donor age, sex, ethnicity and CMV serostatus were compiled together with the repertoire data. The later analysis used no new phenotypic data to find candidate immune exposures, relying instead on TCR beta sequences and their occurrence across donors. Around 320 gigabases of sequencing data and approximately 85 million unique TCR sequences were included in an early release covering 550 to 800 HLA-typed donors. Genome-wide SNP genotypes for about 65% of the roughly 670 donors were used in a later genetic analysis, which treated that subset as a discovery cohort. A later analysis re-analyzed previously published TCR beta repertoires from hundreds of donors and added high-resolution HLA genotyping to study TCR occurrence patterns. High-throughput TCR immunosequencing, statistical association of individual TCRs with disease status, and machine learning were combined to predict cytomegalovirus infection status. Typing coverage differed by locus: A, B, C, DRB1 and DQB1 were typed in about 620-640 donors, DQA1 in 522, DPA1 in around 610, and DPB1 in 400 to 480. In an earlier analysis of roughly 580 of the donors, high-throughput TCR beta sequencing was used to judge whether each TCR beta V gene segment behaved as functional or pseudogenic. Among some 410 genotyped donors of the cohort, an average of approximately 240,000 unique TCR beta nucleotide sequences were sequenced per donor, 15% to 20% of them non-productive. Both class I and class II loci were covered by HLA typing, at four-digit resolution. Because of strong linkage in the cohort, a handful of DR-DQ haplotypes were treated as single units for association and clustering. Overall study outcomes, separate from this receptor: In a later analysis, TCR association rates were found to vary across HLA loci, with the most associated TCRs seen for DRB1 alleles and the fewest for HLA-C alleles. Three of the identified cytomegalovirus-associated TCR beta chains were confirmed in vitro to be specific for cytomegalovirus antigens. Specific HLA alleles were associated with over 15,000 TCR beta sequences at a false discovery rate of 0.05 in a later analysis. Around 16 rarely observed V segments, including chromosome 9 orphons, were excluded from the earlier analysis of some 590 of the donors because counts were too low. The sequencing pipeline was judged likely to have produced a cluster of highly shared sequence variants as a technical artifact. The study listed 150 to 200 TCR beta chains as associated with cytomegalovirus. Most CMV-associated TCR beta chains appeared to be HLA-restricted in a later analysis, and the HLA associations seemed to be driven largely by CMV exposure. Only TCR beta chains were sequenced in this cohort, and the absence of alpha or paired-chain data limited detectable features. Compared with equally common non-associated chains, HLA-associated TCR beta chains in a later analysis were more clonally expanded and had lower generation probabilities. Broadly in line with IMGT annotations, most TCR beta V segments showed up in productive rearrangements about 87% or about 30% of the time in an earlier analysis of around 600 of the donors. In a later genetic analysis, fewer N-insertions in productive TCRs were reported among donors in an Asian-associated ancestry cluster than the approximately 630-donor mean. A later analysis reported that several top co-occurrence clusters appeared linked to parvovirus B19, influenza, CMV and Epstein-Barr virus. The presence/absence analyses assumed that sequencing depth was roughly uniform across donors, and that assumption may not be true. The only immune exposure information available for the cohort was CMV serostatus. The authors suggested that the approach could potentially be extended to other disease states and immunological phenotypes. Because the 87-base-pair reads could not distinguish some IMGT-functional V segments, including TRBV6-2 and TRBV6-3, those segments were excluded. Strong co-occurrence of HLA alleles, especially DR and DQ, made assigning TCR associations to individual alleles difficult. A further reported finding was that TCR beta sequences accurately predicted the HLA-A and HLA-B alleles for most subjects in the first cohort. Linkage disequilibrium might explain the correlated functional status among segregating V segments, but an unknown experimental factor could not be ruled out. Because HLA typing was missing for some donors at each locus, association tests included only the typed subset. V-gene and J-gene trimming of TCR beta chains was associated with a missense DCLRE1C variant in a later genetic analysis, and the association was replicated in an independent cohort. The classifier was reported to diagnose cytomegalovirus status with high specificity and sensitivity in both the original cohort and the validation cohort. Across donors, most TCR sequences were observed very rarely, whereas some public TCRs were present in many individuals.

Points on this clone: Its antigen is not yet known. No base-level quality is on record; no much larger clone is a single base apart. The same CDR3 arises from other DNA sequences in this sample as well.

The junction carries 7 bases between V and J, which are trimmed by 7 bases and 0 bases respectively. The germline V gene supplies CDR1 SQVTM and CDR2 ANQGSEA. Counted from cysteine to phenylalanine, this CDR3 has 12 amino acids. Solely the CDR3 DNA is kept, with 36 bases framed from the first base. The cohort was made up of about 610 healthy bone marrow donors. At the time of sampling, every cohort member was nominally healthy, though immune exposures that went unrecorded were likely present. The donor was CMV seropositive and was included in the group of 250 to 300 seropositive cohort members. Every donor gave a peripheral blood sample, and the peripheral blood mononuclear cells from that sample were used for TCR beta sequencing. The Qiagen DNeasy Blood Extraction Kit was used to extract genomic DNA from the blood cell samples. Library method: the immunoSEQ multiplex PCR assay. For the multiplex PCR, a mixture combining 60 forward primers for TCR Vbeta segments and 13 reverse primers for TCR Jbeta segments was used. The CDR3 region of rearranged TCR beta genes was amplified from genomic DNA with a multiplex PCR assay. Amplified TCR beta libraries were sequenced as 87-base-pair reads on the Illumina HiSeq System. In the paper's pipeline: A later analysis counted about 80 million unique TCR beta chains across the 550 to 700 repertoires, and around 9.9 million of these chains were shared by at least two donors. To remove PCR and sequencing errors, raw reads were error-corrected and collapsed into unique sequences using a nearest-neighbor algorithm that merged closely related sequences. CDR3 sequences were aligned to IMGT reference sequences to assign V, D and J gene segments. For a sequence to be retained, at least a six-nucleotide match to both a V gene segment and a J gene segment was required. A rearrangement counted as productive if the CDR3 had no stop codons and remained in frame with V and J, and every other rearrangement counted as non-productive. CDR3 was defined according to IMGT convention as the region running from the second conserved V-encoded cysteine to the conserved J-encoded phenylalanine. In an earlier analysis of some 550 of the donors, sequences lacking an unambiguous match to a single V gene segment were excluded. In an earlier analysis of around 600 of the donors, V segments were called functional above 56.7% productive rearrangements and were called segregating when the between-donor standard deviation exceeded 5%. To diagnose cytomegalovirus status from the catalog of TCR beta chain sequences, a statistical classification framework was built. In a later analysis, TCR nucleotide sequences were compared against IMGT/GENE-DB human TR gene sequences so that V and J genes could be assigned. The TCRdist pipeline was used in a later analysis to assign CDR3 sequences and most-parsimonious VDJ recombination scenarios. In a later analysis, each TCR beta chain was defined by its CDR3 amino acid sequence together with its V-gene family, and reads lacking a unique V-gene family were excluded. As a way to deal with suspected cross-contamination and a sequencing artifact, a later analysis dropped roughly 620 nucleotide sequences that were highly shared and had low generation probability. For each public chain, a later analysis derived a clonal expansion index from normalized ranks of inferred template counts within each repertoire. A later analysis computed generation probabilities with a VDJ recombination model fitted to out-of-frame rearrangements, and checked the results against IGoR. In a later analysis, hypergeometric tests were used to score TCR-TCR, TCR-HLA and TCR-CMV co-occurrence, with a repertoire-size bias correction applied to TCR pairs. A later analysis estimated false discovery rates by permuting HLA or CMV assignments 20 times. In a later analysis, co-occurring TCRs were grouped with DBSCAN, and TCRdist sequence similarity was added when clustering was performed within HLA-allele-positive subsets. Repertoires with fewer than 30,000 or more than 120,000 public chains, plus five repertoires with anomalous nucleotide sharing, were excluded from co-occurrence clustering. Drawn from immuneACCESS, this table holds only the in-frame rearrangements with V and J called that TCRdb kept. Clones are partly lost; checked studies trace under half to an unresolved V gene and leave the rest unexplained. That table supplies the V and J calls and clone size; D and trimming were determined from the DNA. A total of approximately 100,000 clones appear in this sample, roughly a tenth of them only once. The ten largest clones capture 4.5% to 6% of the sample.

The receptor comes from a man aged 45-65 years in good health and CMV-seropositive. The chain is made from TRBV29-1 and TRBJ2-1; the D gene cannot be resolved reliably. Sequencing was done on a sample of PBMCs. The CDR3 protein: CSGSSSYNEQFF. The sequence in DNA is TGCAGCGGATCTAGCTCCTACAATGAGCAGTTCTTC.